The 8 T cell receptor beta chains below all came from one sample that was sequenced in a study of blood T cell repertoires in COVID-19. Here immunoSEQ multiplex PCR was the method, and the copy in TCRdb shows in-frame clones only, minus some. This table has about 360,000 clones, over 70% appearing once. Sample: peripheral blood. The receptors were sampled from a man aged 30 to 39 with active or convalescent COVID-19.

This clone was seen more than once but under ten times. The chain is built from TRBV11-3 and TRBJ2-3; 10 bases fit TRBD1. The CDR3 is made up of 15 amino acids. Trimming at V came to 4 bases and at J to 0 bases, leaving 1 base not matched to a gene. Per the germline V gene, CDR1 is SGHNT and CDR2 is YENEEA. CDR3 amino acids: CASSWGQGSTDTQYF. The CDR3, as DNA: TGTGCCAGCAGCTGGGGACAGGGGAGCACAGATACGCAGTATTTT.

The chain uses TRBV7-9 and TRBJ2-7, with 7 bases lining up with TRBD2. This CDR3 spans 14 amino acids. V was clipped by 2 bases and J by 5 bases; unmatched bases: 6. Germline V gene sequence: CDR1 SEHNR, CDR2 FQNEAQ (reference sequence). The CDR3 loop reads CASSLTSVGNEQYF. The DNA for the CDR3 is TGTGCCAGCAGCTTAACTAGCGTCGGCAACGAGCAGTACTTC.

This chain joins TRBV11-1 and TRBJ1-4, with TRBD1 matching 8 bases. Trimming took 2 bases from V and 10 from J; bases not matched to a gene: 9. In germline, CDR1 is SGHAT, CDR2 FQDESV (reference sequence). This CDR3 has 15 residues. CDR3 DNA sequence: TGTGCCAGCAGCTTAACAGGACAGGGCCTGGGAAAACTGTTTTTT. This translates into CASSLTGQGLGKLFF.

The rearrangement links TRBV7-8 to TRBJ1-6, with 7 bases matching TRBD1. CDR3 length equals 16 residues. Trimming cost V 4 bases and J 0 bases; bases outside gene matches: 3. Germline assignment: CDR1 SGHVS and CDR2 FQNEAQ. The CDR3, as DNA: TGTGCCAGCAGCTCGGACAGGATCTCCTATAATTCACCCCTCCACTTT. It codes for CASSSDRISYNSPLHF.

The chain joins TRBV5-4 to TRBJ1-4, with D unclear. The CDR3 extends over 13 amino acids. V dropped 4 bases and J dropped 6 bases, with 10 bases sitting between them. Germline values: CDR1 SGHNT, CDR2 YYREEE (reference sequence). The CDR3 loop reads CASSRGLDEKLFF. The CDR3 DNA follows: TGTGCCAGCAGCCGAGGTTTGGATGAAAAACTGTTTTTT.

The chain is built from TRBV28 and TRBJ1-2; TRBD1 aligns across 8 bases. Trimming removed 1 base from V and 2 bases from J; junction bases left unmatched: 3. CDR1 and CDR2 from the germline V gene are MDHEN and SYDVKM. The CDR3 extends over 15 amino acids. Here the CDR3 reads CASSLSTGANYGYTF. The CDR3 DNA reads TGTGCCAGCAGTTTATCGACAGGGGCCAACTATGGCTACACCTTC.

For this clone: Relative to the germline gene, one junction end is altered; a read error may explain this. The chain employs TRBV7-9 and TRBJ2-1; 13 bases are a match to TRBD2. The CDR3 covers 16 residues. Germline V gene sequence: CDR1 SEHNR, CDR2 FQNEAQ (reference sequence). CDR3 DNA sequence: TGTGCAAGCACCCGGACTAGCGGGAGAGGGAGCAATGAGCAGTTCTTC. Translating it yields CASTRTSGRGSNEQFF.

Turning to this clone: The junction departs from germline at one end; a sequencing error may be responsible. The rearrangement links TRBV6-2 or TRBV6-3 to TRBJ2-7, with a possible D match to TRBD2 (6 bases). CDR3 size: 12 residues. Germline V CDR1 and CDR2: MNHEY, SVGEGT. Here the CDR3 reads CASSLYRGTFHF. In DNA form, the CDR3 reads TGTGCCAGCAGTCTGTATCGAGGGACTTTTCACTTC.